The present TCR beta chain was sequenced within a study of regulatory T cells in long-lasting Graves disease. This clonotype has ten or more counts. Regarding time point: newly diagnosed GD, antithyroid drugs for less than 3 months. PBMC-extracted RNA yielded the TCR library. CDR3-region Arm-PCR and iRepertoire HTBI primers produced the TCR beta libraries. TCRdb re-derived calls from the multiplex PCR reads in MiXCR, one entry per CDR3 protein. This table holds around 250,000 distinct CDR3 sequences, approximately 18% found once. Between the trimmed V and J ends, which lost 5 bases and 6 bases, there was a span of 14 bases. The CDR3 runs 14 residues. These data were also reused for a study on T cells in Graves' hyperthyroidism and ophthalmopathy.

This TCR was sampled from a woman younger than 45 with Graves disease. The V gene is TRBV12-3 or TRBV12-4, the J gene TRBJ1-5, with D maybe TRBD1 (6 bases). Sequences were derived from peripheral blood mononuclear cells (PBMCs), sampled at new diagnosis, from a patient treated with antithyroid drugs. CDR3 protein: CASSLTGRRQPQHF. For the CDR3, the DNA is TGTGCCAGCAGTCTAACAGGGAGACGTCAGCCCCAGCATTTT.